This T cell receptor (beta chain) emerged from a study of CD4 T cells in relation to SARS-CoV-2 and coronaviruses. Whole-study results and caveats: No crossreactivity against non-spike viral proteins was tested here.

Comment on this clone: What it binds is not known.

CD4+ T cells from unexposed donors were obtained before the COVID-19 pandemic (2011-2018). Naive and memory CD4+ T cell DNA was deep-sequenced without culture. TCRdb's copy holds only in-frame clones and misses some; the assay was immunoSEQ multiplex PCR. The sample shows just under 65,000 clones, less than 95% of them seen only once. Trimming at V came to 7 bases and at J to 7 bases, leaving 3 bases not matched to a gene. The CDR3 consists of 14 residues. Germline V CDR1 and CDR2: LNHDA, SQIVND (reference sequence). This receptor was taken from a human donor in good health. Sample: naive CD4+ T cells from PBMCs. Subset reported: naive CD4+ T cells isolated by negative enrichment. V usage is TRBV19 and J usage is TRBJ2-1; 14 bases are a match to TRBD2. The CDR3: CASTGTSGSNEQFF. CDR3 DNA sequence: TGTGCCAGTACTGGGACTAGCGGGAGTAATGAGCAGTTCTTC.